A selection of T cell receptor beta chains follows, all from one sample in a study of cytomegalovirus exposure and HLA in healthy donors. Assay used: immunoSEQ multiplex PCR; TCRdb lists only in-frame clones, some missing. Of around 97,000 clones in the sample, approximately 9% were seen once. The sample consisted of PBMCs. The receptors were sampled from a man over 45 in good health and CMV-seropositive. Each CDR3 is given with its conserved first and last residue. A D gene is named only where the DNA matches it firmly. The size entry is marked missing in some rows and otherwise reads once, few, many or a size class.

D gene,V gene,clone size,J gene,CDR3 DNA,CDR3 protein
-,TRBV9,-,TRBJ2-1,TGTGCCAGCAGCCCATGGGCCGGCAGCATCACCTACAATGAGCAGTTCTTC,CASSPWAGSITYNEQFF
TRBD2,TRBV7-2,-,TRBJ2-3,TGTGCCAGCAGCTTATCTGCGGGGGGGGTCACAGATACGCAGTATTTT,CASSLSAGGVTDTQYF
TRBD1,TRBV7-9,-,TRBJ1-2,TGTGCCAGCAGCTTAACGGGACAGGGTCTATTTTGGTATGGCTACACCTTC,CASSLTGQGLFWYGYTF
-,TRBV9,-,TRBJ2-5,TGTGCCAGCAGCCCAGGGGCCTCCCTAGGGGAGACCCAGTACTTC,CASSPGASLGETQYF
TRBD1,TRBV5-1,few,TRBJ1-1,TGCGCCAGCAGCCCGCAGGGGGCGCCGACTGAAGCTTTCTTT,CASSPQGAPTEAFF
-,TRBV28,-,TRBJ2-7,TGTGCCAGCAGTTTGGCACCCTTCGGGAACGAGCAGTACTTC,CASSLAPFGNEQYF
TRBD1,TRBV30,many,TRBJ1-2,TGTGCCTGGAGTGTGGACAGGCGCTTTACTAACTATGGCTACACCTTC,CAWSVDRRFTNYGYTF
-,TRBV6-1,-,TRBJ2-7,TGTGCCAGCAGCCGGGACAAAAATATTCCCTACGAGCAGTACTTC,CASSRDKNIPYEQYF
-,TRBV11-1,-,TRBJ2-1,TGTGCCAGCAGCCCCAGACTAGACTCCTACAATGAGCAGTTCTTC,CASSPRLDSYNEQFF
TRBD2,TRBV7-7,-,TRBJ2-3,TGTGCAATAGCGGGAGATCGAGCAGATACGCAGTATTTT,CAIAGDRADTQYF
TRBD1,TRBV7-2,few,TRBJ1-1,TGTGCCAGCAGCTTACCGGGACAGGGGGCGCGGTACACTGAAGCTTTCTTT,CASSLPGQGARYTEAFF
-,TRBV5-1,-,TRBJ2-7,TGCGCCAGCGGGCGGACGGACAGCTCCTACGAGCAGTACTTC,CASGRTDSSYEQYF
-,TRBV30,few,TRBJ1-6,TGTGCCTGGAGCCTAGGGAGTAATTCACCCCTCCACTTT,CAWSLGSNSPLHF
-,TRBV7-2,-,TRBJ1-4,TGTGCCAGCAGCTTGACTTCGTGGACAGCCCCGAGGGGCAATGAAAAACTGTTTTTT,CASSLTSWTAPRGNEKLFF
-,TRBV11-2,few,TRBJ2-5,TGTGCCAGCAGCTTAGTGCCCCCCGGAGAGACCCAGTACTTC,CASSLVPPGETQYF
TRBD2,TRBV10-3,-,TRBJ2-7,TGTGCCACCCCCGGGACTAGCGCGTCCTACGAGCAGTACTTC,CATPGTSASYEQYF
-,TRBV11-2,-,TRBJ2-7,TGTGCCAGCAGCTCGGGATACGAGCAGTACTTC,CASSSGYEQYF
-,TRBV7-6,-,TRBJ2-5,TGTGCCAGCAGCTCGGCAGCCGGGGGAGAGACCCAGTACTTC,CASSSAAGGETQYF
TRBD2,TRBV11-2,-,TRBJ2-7,TGTGCCAGCAGCCCCTGGACTAGCGGGGGATACGAGCAGTACTTC,CASSPWTSGGYEQYF
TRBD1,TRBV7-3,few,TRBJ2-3,TGTGCCAGCAGCCCGGACAGGGTTAGGGATACGCAGTATTTT,CASSPDRVRDTQYF
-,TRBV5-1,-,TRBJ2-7,TGCGCCAGCAGCTCCGGGACAAATTCCTACGAGCAGTACTTC,CASSSGTNSYEQYF
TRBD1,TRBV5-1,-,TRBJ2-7,TGCGCCAGCAGCTGGGACAGGGCGACCTACGAGCAGTACTTC,CASSWDRATYEQYF
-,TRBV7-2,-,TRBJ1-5,TGTGCCAGCAGCTTAGTGGGCAGGCCTAGCAATCAGCCCCAGCATTTT,CASSLVGRPSNQPQHF
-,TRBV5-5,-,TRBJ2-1,TGTGCCAGCAGATTAGGTGGCGGCAATGAGCAGTTCTTC,CASRLGGGNEQFF
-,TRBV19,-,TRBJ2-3,TGTGCCAGTAGTAGACCTAGCGATGGCACAGATACGCAGTATTTT,CASSRPSDGTDTQYF